The T cell receptor beta chain described here comes from a study of human T cells and chemical hapten exposure. Study details: Among samples, TCR yields varied mainly because of small differences in pooled library volume.

From germline, CDR1 is SGHTA and CDR2 FQGTGA. The V gene lost 1 base and the J gene lost 0 bases, with 7 bases spanning the gap. This CDR3 region has 14 residues. This clonotype has only a few counts. The antigen remains undetermined. The time point here: patch test 2, 6 weeks after DPC sensitization. The treatment: therapeutic diphenylcyclopropenone sensitization with weekly scalp DPC. Blood draws came first, before each patch test. Study-wide findings and caveats: Expanded TCRs created a significantly greater count of big CDR3 similarity clusters than controls did.

Unique molecular identifiers were attached to individual cDNA molecules during library preparation. TCRdb itself ran the RACE reads through MiXCR, one entry per CDR3 protein. This sample has 75,000 to 100,000 distinct CDR3 sequences, with 9.3% found just once. This chain links TRBV7-3 with TRBJ2-7; possibly TRBD1 for D (5 bases). The sample here was whole blood, taken in connection with sensitization to the hapten diphenylcyclopropenone (DPC). The sequence was obtained from a woman aged 40 to 50 with alopecia areata. Some clones in this sample may be carry-over from other donors' samples. The CDR3 sequence: CASSLSDSSYEQYF. DNA for the CDR3: TGTGCCAGCAGCTTAAGTGACAGCTCCTACGAGCAGTACTTC.